The 11 T cell receptor gamma chains below all came from one sample that was sequenced in a study of gamma delta lymphoproliferative disorders and STAT genes. TCRdb used CATT to re-call clones from the multiplex PCR reads. The sample yields 1,300 or so gamma-chain clones, more than 9.5% seen once. PBMCs from patients and controls supplied the genomic DNA for sequencing. Sequenced sample: blood. Receptors were obtained from a human donor in good health.

Judged by abundance, this clone is medium-sized (0.01 to 0.1%). The chain couples TRGV9 to TRGJP. TCRdb offers no J gene call, so here the DNA was matched to germline to obtain one. CDR3 size: 17 residues. Germline CDR1 is GITISATS and CDR2 is ISYDGTV (reference sequence). Losses at the gene ends were 0 bases for V and 5 bases for J; bases not matched to a gene: 4. Here the CDR3 DNA reads TGTGCCTTGTGGGAGGTGCAAGAAGAGTTGGGCAAAAAAATCAAGGTATTT. Its protein product is CALWEVQEELGKKIKVF.

Relative to its sample, this clone is medium-sized (0.01 to 0.1%). The chain couples TRGV10 to TRGJ1 or TRGJ2. TCRdb records no J gene; here it was assigned by comparing the DNA to germline. TRGV10 falls under the ORF class, with uncertain function. The J segment lost 1 base and the V segment lost 8 bases, leaving 12 bases of the junction unmatched. The CDR3 consists of 15 residues. CDR3 sequence: CAAWDYTSNYYKKLF. In DNA, the CDR3 is TGTGCTGCGTGGGATTATACAAGTAATTATTATAAGAAACTCTTT.

V is TRGV5 and J is TRGJ1 or TRGJ2. No J segment appears in TCRdb, so it was assigned here by matching the sequence to germline. Germline V CDR1 and CDR2: VINAFY, YDVSNSKD. The CDR3 is 12 residues long. V was pared by 0 bases and J by 11 bases, with 7 bases of the junction left unmatched. The CDR3 nucleotides are TGTGCCACCTGGGACAGGCTATGGGAGAAACTCTTT. It encodes CATWDRLWEKLF.

This clone was observed a few times. The likely explanation is a read error, given a far larger clone one base away. The same CDR3 arises from other DNA sequences in this sample as well. This chain joins TRGV3 and TRGJ1 or TRGJ2. Here the J gene was assigned by germline matching of the DNA, as TCRdb has none. J lost 8 bases, V lost 2 bases, and 3 bases had no gene match. The CDR3 totals 11 residues. The germline CDR1 and CDR2 sequences are VTNTFY and YDVSTARD (reference sequence). CDR3 residues: CATWDTHKKLF. In DNA, the CDR3 is TGTGCCACCTGGGACACTCATAAGAAACTCTTT.

This clone counts as medium-sized (0.01 to 0.1%). One end of the junction does not line up with germline, which may come from a read error. V and J are TRGV9 and TRGJ1 or TRGJ2. Assignment of the J gene here rests on matching the DNA to germline, because TCRdb gives none. Per the germline V gene, CDR1 is GITISATS and CDR2 is ISYDGTV (reference sequence). The CDR3 is made up of 9 amino acids. The CDR3 DNA sequence: TGCTCCGGTTATTATAAGAAACTCTTT. It translates to CSGYYKKLF.

This clone is deemed medium-sized. The chain combines TRGV9 with TRGJ1 or TRGJ2. The J gene, left out of TCRdb, was set here by checking the DNA against germline. The V segment lost 0 bases and the J segment 9 bases; nucleotides outside the gene matches: 11. Germline CDR1 and CDR2: GITISATS and ISYDGTV (reference sequence). The CDR3 is made up of 14 amino acids. The CDR3: CALWEVHPHFKKLF. DNA for the CDR3: TGTGCCTTGTGGGAGGTGCACCCCCATTTTAAGAAACTCTTT.

Points on this clone: TCRdb shows a much larger clone's protein in place of this DNA's translation, and the two differ at residue 6, likely through a read error; the protein shown is translated from the DNA. The V gene is TRGV3, the J gene TRGJ1 or TRGJ2. TCRdb records no J gene; here it was assigned by comparing the DNA to germline. V dropped 2 bases and J dropped 10; count of bases not matched to a gene: 5. The CDR3 contains 11 residues. CDR1 and CDR2 from the germline V gene are VTNTFY and YDVSTARD (reference sequence). CDR3 residues: CATWDIHKKLF. In DNA form, the CDR3 reads TGTGCCACCTGGGACATTCACAAGAAACTCTTT.

By share of the sample, this clone is medium-sized. This chain joins TRGV11 and TRGJ1 or TRGJ2. Assignment of the J gene here rests on matching the DNA to germline, because TCRdb gives none. TRGV11 is noted as an ORF with a role that remains uncertain. V shed 7 bases, J shed 4 bases, and the junction held 10 bases outside the gene matches. The CDR3 is made up of 14 amino acids. Here the CDR3 reads CACWIRVEYYKKLF. The CDR3 region has the DNA TGTGCCTGCTGGATACGGGTAGAATATTATAAGAAACTCTTT.

This clone is termed medium-sized (0.01 to 0.1%). This chain joins TRGV10 and TRGJP1. As TCRdb names no J gene, one was assigned here on the basis of a DNA match to germline. TRGV10 is known as an ORF, though its function is uncertain. The CDR3 runs to 14 residues. Trimming took 8 bases from V and 6 from J; bases not matched to a gene: 10. The CDR3 DNA is TGTGCTGCGTGGGGCGAAGCATCTGGTTGGTTCAAGATATTT. Its protein product is CAAWGEASGWFKIF.

In its sample, this clone is medium-sized. The chain couples TRGV9 to TRGJP. TCRdb supplies no J gene; here it was assigned by aligning the nucleotide sequence to germline. V shed 0 bases and J 6 bases; nucleotides not matched to a gene: 2. Germline V gives CDR1 GITISATS, CDR2 ISYDGTV (reference sequence). This CDR3 comprises 16 residues. This CDR3 reads CALWEVTELGKKIKVF. DNA of the CDR3: TGTGCCTTGTGGGAGGTGACAGAGTTGGGCAAAAAAATCAAGGTATTT.

The table lists this clone with a few counts. TCRdb records a much larger clone's protein for this DNA, with a difference at residue 4 that likely arises from a read error; the protein given is the translation of the DNA. The CDR3 DNA follows: TGTGCCACCCGGGATAGCCCCTGGGGTGGTTGGTTCAAGATATTT. This translates into CATRDSPWGGWFKIF. The chain joins TRGV4 to TRGJP1. The J gene was not available in TCRdb and was assigned here by matching the DNA to germline segments. The CDR3 has 15 residues. Germline V gene lookup returns CDR1 EGSTGY and CDR2 YDSYTSSV.